These T cell receptor beta chains were read from a single sample in a study of blood T cell repertoires in COVID-19. This table comes from immunoSEQ multiplex PCR, and its TCRdb copy is limited to in-frame clones, with some not included. The data hold 300,000 to 350,000 clones, with roughly 88% observed a single time. Specimen: peripheral blood. The receptors were gathered from a young woman with COVID-19, enrolled during active disease. The conserved cysteine and the conserved F or W are not part of the CDR3 here. D genes are given only for firm matches.

v_gene	d_gene	CDR3aa
TRBV6-2/TRBV6-3	.	ASSHREHSSYNSPLH
TRBV7-8	.	ASSLGLWAAGTTDTQY
TRBV7-9	.	ASSLATAYEQY
TRBV19	.	ASSMQENTEAF
TRBV19	.	ASSIPGASYGYT
TRBV25-1	TRBD2	ASSEYTSSGGYNEQF
TRBV28	.	ASSGTGITINTQLF
TRBV9	.	ASSAGQPTDTQY
TRBV5-1	.	ASRQGQETQY
TRBV7-8	.	ASSSSLSRGTDTQY
TRBV11-3	.	ASLGSDRLSSGNTIY
TRBV16	.	ASSSLPGPLH
TRBV9	.	ASSVEAGKNTEAF
TRBV5-4	.	ASSLNRANYGYT
TRBV24-1	TRBD2	ATSAGGYNEQF
TRBV3-1/TRBV3-2	.	ASSQLRGGPTNYGYT
TRBV6-6	.	ASSYRSEKLF
TRBV6-5	TRBD2	ASLAGSEQY
TRBV10-2	TRBD2	ASSASGVQETQY
TRBV7-9	TRBD1	ASSPGGREPQH
TRBV9	.	ASSVAQGKGTEAF
TRBV6-2/TRBV6-3	.	ASSSIAHTGELF
TRBV24-1	TRBD1	ATSDAGQGGYMTGELF
TRBV7-8	.	ASSPREGDHYGYT
TRBV4-1	TRBD1	ASSQVWTGLLNNEQF
TRBV5-1	TRBD1	ASRLGQGTNQPQH
TRBV5-1	.	ASSLQGYGTGELF
TRBV11-2	.	ASSRGTAQETQY
TRBV7-9	.	ASSSDTGTHRGGYT
TRBV18	TRBD1	ASSRTDRADTEAF
TRBV7-6	TRBD1	ASSQGQGWGQPQH
TRBV4-2	TRBD2	ASSQALGTAGGTADTQY
TRBV9	TRBD1	ASSVALGQGIGGYT
TRBV7-2	.	ASSLVQYTDTQY
TRBV6-2/TRBV6-3	.	ASSGTLSNQPQH
TRBV2	.	ASSLEISVLVSEQY
TRBV27	.	ASSLSGGGGTGELF
TRBV7-9	.	ASSPEGPNEQF
TRBV2	TRBD2	ATLTSGGPTYNEQF
TRBV6-5	.	AILGVYGYT
TRBV6-6	.	ASSSTEINEKLF
TRBV5-1	.	ASSLVPGSSYNEQF
TRBV28	TRBD1	ASSLGQIRAGNTIY
TRBV9	.	ASSFSPLGGNEAF
TRBV19	.	ASSLGPGRTHNQPQH
TRBV19	TRBD1	ASEGGQLSHSPLH
TRBV5-1	.	ASSLDWGVGSPLH
TRBV18	TRBD2	ASSPTSGVFNEQF
TRBV28	.	ASSSYRTVYNSPLH
TRBV4-2	TRBD1	ASSQDSQQGASSPLH
TRBV12-3/TRBV12-4	.	ASSLGADTEAF
TRBV3-1/TRBV3-2	.	ASSSEAEVNTEAF
TRBV29-1	.	SVPGRGTEAF
TRBV24-1	.	ATSDRREAKNIQY
TRBV19	TRBD2	ASSIGAGGSGELF